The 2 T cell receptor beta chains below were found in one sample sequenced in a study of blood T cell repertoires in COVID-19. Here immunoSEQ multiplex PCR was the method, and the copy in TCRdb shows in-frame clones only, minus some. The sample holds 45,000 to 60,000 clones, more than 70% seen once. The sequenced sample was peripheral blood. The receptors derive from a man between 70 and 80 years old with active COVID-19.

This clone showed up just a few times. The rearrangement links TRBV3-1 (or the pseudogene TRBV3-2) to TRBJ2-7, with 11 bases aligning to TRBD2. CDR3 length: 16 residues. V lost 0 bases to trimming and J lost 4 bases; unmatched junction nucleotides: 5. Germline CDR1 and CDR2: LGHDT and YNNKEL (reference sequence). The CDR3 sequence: CASSQDLGLAAYEQYF. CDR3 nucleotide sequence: TGTGCCAGCAGCCAAGATCTGGGACTAGCGGCTTACGAGCAGTACTTC.

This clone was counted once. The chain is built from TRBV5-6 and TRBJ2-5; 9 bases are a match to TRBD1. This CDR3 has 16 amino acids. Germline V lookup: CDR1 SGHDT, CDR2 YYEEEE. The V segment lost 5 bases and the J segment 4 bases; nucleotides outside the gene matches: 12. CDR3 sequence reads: CASSLGPGTGTETQYF. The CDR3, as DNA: TGTGCCAGCAGTCTCGGACCCGGGACAGGGACAGAGACCCAGTACTTC.